This is a list of T cell receptor beta chains from one sample in a study of cytomegalovirus exposure and HLA in healthy donors. The method was immunoSEQ multiplex PCR; TCRdb's version includes in-frame clones alone and lacks a portion of them. The sample has approximately 170,000 clones; about 89% are singletons. Sequenced sample: PBMCs. The origin of the receptors is a woman aged 18-29 years in good health and CMV-seropositive. The CDR3 runs from the conserved cysteine through the conserved F or W. A D gene is named only where the DNA matches it firmly. Rows may omit the clone size; those that give it use once, few, many or a size class.

j_call: TRBJ1-5; d_call: TRBD1; v_call: TRBV18; clone_size: NA; cdr3_nt: TGTGCCAGCTCACCAGAGGCAGGGGGCACTCAGCCCCAGCATTTT; cdr3_aa: CASSPEAGGTQPQHF
j_call: TRBJ1-1; d_call: TRBD1; v_call: TRBV28; clone_size: NA; cdr3_nt: TGTGCCAGCAGTTCCTGGAGCAGGGGGCGGTCTTTCTTT; cdr3_aa: CASSSWSRGRSFF
j_call: TRBJ2-3; d_call: TRBD1; v_call: TRBV7-9; clone_size: NA; cdr3_nt: TGTGCCAGCAGCTTAGGACAGGGTACAGATACGCAGTATTTT; cdr3_aa: CASSLGQGTDTQYF
j_call: TRBJ2-4; d_call: NA; v_call: TRBV10-3; clone_size: NA; cdr3_nt: TGTGCCATCAGTGAGATCCGGGGTAACAAAAACATTCAGTACTTC; cdr3_aa: CAISEIRGNKNIQYF
j_call: TRBJ2-1; d_call: NA; v_call: TRBV6-4; clone_size: NA; cdr3_nt: TGTGCCAGCAGTGTCTCCCCAGACAGCAATGAGCAGTTCTTC; cdr3_aa: CASSVSPDSNEQFF
j_call: TRBJ1-5; d_call: NA; v_call: TRBV29-1; clone_size: NA; cdr3_nt: TGCAGCGTTCTGGGGGGGAGCAATCAGCCCCAGCATTTT; cdr3_aa: CSVLGGSNQPQHF
j_call: TRBJ2-7; d_call: NA; v_call: TRBV7-9; clone_size: NA; cdr3_nt: TGTGCCAGCAGCCCCCGAGGTGGGCGGGGAAGCTCCTACGAGCAGTACTTC; cdr3_aa: CASSPRGGRGSSYEQYF
j_call: TRBJ2-3; d_call: NA; v_call: TRBV5-6; clone_size: NA; cdr3_nt: TGTGCCAGCAGCTTGGGCAGGGGAGACACAGATACGCAGTATTTT; cdr3_aa: CASSLGRGDTDTQYF
j_call: TRBJ1-3; d_call: NA; v_call: TRBV2; clone_size: NA; cdr3_nt: TGTGCCAGCAGGGAGGGAGGGGTCGGAAACACCATATATTTT; cdr3_aa: CASREGGVGNTIYF
j_call: TRBJ2-7; d_call: TRBD2; v_call: TRBV7-2; clone_size: NA; cdr3_nt: TGTGCCAGCAGCACATTAGCGGGTAACTACGAGCAGTACTTC; cdr3_aa: CASSTLAGNYEQYF
j_call: TRBJ1-5; d_call: NA; v_call: TRBV27; clone_size: NA; cdr3_nt: TGTGCCAGCAGTGCCTCCTCCAGGGGAGGGGGGCAGCCCCAGCATTTT; cdr3_aa: CASSASSRGGGQPQHF
j_call: TRBJ1-2; d_call: NA; v_call: TRBV11-2; clone_size: NA; cdr3_nt: TGTGCCAGCAGCTTACAGAAGTATGGCTACACCTTC; cdr3_aa: CASSLQKYGYTF
j_call: TRBJ1-5; d_call: TRBD1; v_call: TRBV27; clone_size: NA; cdr3_nt: TGTGCCAGCAGTTTCCGCTCGGGACAGGGAAATCAGCCCCAGCATTTT; cdr3_aa: CASSFRSGQGNQPQHF
j_call: TRBJ2-7; d_call: NA; v_call: TRBV27; clone_size: once; cdr3_nt: TGTGCCAGCGCAAGCCTCGGGGGTCTTACCGACGAGCAGTACTTC; cdr3_aa: CASASLGGLTDEQYF
j_call: TRBJ1-2; d_call: TRBD1; v_call: TRBV18; clone_size: NA; cdr3_nt: TGTGCCAGCTCACCACCCGGGACAGGGCTCTATGGCTACACCTTC; cdr3_aa: CASSPPGTGLYGYTF
j_call: TRBJ2-7; d_call: NA; v_call: TRBV25-1; clone_size: NA; cdr3_nt: TGTGCCAGCAGTGGAAGAGGGGGGGACGAGCAGTACTTC; cdr3_aa: CASSGRGGDEQYF